What follows is one T cell receptor (beta chain) and its context. The antigen remains undetermined. Trimming cost V 5 bases and J 1 base, with 12 bases left between them. Germline V lookup: CDR1 SEHNR, CDR2 FQNEAQ (reference sequence). The CDR3 is 14 residues long. Samples: about 28 days before transplant, then days 30, 100 and 180 after. The record originates from a study of T cell clonotyping in hematopoietic cell transplantation. Study results and limitations: Graft donor and pretransplant recipient Inverse Simpson Index values predicted broader posttransplant TCR diversity. Without cell sorting, CD4 versus CD8 contributions remain unresolved.

Profiled with immunoSEQ multiplex PCR; TCRdb holds only in-frame clones, not every one. The sample holds approximately 8,500 clones; roughly 79% are singletons and the top ten take approximately 4.8%. This chain links TRBV7-9 with TRBJ2-7; D unresolved. This sequence was found in a female patient aged 45-60 years who had an allogeneic stem cell transplant from an unrelated donor, so the T cells may come from the graft donor. Some clones in this sample may be carry-over from other donors' samples. Sequences were derived from peripheral blood mononuclear cells, sampled 180 days after allogeneic stem cell transplant. CDR3 nucleotides: TGTGCCAGCAGCCCCGGTTTGATATCCTACGAGCAGTACTTC. This translates into CASSPGLISYEQYF.